Detailed here is one TCR beta chain. Antigen specificity is unknown. This CDR3 has 17 residues. Trimming stripped 1 base from V and 1 base from J, with 16 bases between. CDR1 is SGHDN and CDR2 is FVKESK in the germline V gene. This entry belongs to a study of T-cell memory formation after mild COVID-19. Study overall: TCR clusters were mostly donor specific. Study results and caveats: There were some responding clones in pre-infection memory, which suggested that cross-reactive memory had joined. Contracting CD8+ clones were enriched in EMRA, CD4+ mainly in CM and EM.

The authors produced TCR alpha and TCR beta cDNA libraries with sample barcodes and UMIs by 5'RACE using constant-segment primers. TCRdb processed the 5' RACE reads anew with MiXCR; each CDR3 protein has one entry. The repertoire holds under 250,000 distinct CDR3 sequences, with 15% to 19% as singletons. The clonotype was recovered from an adult woman who had mild COVID-19 (a few samples of this study predate the infection). Cell type and time point are not known. The gene calls are TRBV14 and TRBJ2-5; D assignment may be TRBD1 or TRBD2 (5 bases each). What was sequenced was PBMCs or a T cell subset sorted from them (not recorded which). CDR3 in amino acids: CASSQGPFWGFQETQYF. CDR3 nucleotides: TGTGCCAGCAGCCAAGGCCCCTTCTGGGGGTTCCAAGAGACCCAGTACTTC.